The entry below gives a single TCR beta chain sequence along with its context. Its specificity is not known. The J segment lost 4 bases and the V segment lost 2 bases, leaving 6 bases of the junction unmatched. Germline-derived CDR1 and CDR2 are SGHTA and FQGNSA. The length of the CDR3 is 15 residues. Measured with immunoSEQ multiplex PCR; TCRdb has only the in-frame clones, and not every one. In the table there are about 20,000 clones, about 74% of which are singletons. Ahead of sequencing, the ViraFEST assay grew antigen-specific CD4+ T cells using viral peptide pools. Researchers isolated CD4+ T cells once roughly nine days of culture had elapsed. Sometime from March through December 2020, the person acquired a SARS-CoV-2 infection that PCR confirmed. Cultures of about 2 million PBMC per well contained 8 to 10 IU/ml IL-2 plus 10 ug/ml peptides. The data are from a study of vaccination effects on CD4 cells after COVID-19. Study-wide points: For convalescents, most of the spike-reactive clones seen post-vaccine were new vaccine-induced clones. Infection-derived and vaccine-derived clones contracted markedly late after vaccination.

The sample was CD4+ T cells from PBMCs cultured with SARS-CoV-2 spike peptides, taken before COVID-19 vaccination. This clonotype was obtained from a human donor who had a prior SARS-CoV-2 infection. The rearrangement joins TRBV7-2 to TRBJ2-7; TRBD1 aligns across 9 bases. This CDR3 is CASSLMGQGTYEQYF. CDR3 coding DNA: TGTGCCAGCAGCTTAATGGGACAGGGTACTTACGAGCAGTACTTC.